One and the same sample provided the 30 T cell receptor beta chains below, sequenced in a study of blood T cell repertoires in COVID-19. The table came from immunoSEQ multiplex PCR; TCRdb's copy has only in-frame clones and leaves some out. The table lists 200,000 to 250,000 clones, 70% to 90% of them singletons. Material: PBMCs or T cells enriched from blood (not recorded which). Receptor source: a man aged 30-40 years who had recovered from COVID-19.

The genes are TRBV7-8 and TRBJ2-7; 9 nucleotides match TRBD1. The trim removed 5 bases at V and 2 bases at J, leaving 7 bases unmatched. Germline assignment: CDR1 SGHVS and CDR2 FQNEAQ. CDR3 length equals 15 residues. The CDR3 DNA is TGTGCCAGCAGCCTCCTGACAGGGGGGGCCTACGAGCAGTACTTC. Translation: CASSLLTGGAYEQYF. The full variable domain, rest sourced from reference TRBV7-8 and TRBJ2-7, is GAGVSQSPRYKVAKRGQDVALRCDPISGHVSLFWYQQALGQGPEFLTYFQNEAQLDKSGLPSDRFFAERPEGSVSTLKIQRTQQEDSAVYLCASSLLTGGAYEQYFGPGTRLTVT.

The chain combines TRBV28 with TRBJ2-1; 12 nucleotides match TRBD2. The CDR3 spans 15 residues. Germline CDR1 is MDHEN and CDR2 is SYDVKM. The V gene end was trimmed by 5 bases and the J gene end by 6 bases; junction bases not matched to a gene: 5. Written as DNA, the CDR3 is TGTGCCAGCAGTACCCCGGGACTAGCGGGCAATGAGCAGTTCTTC. Its protein product is CASSTPGLAGNEQFF. Full variable domain (remainder filled in from reference TRBV28 and TRBJ2-1): DVKVTQSSRYLVKRTGEKVFLECVQDMDHENMFWYRQDPGLGLRLIYFSYDVKMKEKGDIPEGYSVSREKKERFSLILESASTNQTSMYLCASSTPGLAGNEQFFGPGTRLTVL.

The genes are TRBV7-2 and TRBJ1-6; D not certain. V was clipped by 1 base and J by 0 bases, with 4 bases between them. The CDR3 extends over 15 amino acids. Per germline, CDR1 SGHTA and CDR2 FQGNSA. CDR3 DNA sequence: TGTGCCAGCAGCTTAGGGAGCTCCTATAATTCACCCCTCCACTTT. This translates into CASSLGSSYNSPLHF.

The sample holds one count of this clone. The J gene is TRBJ2-2, the V gene TRBV7-9, with a possible D match to TRBD2 (6 bases). The length of the CDR3 is 16 residues. Trimming stripped 4 bases from V and 5 bases from J, with 17 bases between. Germline CDR1 and CDR2: SEHNR and FQNEAQ (reference sequence). CDR3 loop: CASSYPGGRGTGELFF. CDR3 coding DNA: TGTGCCAGCAGCTACCCCGGGGGAAGAGGTACCGGGGAGCTGTTTTTT.

This clone was recorded only once. The V and J genes are TRBV15 and TRBJ2-7, with D tentatively TRBD2 (6 bases). The V gene's germline CDR1 is LNHNV and CDR2 YYDKDF (reference sequence). The CDR3 has 16 amino acids. Trimming removed 1 base at V and 1 base at J, with 14 bases between. CDR3 sequence reads: CATSRVDSGGSYEQYF. The CDR3 DNA reads as TGTGCCACCAGCAGAGTTGATAGCGGAGGTTCCTACGAGCAGTACTTC.

This chain uses TRBV18 with TRBJ2-5, with 11 bases that match TRBD2. The germline gives CDR1 KGHSH, CDR2 LQKENI. The CDR3 loop spans 15 amino acids. With V trimmed by 2 bases and J by 4 bases, 3 bases remained unmatched. The CDR3 region is CASSPSLAGGETQYF. DNA of the CDR3: TGTGCCAGCTCACCAAGTCTAGCGGGAGGAGAGACCCAGTACTTC.

This chain connects TRBV7-9 to TRBJ1-4; D not certain. CDR3 length equals 13 residues. Per germline, CDR1 SEHNR and CDR2 FQNEAQ (reference sequence). Trimming took 3 bases from V and 8 from J, leaving 10 bases between them. Here the CDR3 reads CASSFPGREKLFF. The CDR3 DNA follows: TGTGCCAGCAGCTTCCCCGGTCGCGAAAAACTGTTTTTT.

This chain joins TRBV13 and TRBJ2-2; 7 bases fit TRBD2. Losses at the gene ends were 3 bases for V and 9 bases for J; bases not matched to a gene: 10. The CDR3 sequence is 15 residues long. CDR1 and CDR2 (germline): PRHDT, FYEKMQ (reference sequence). CDR3 coding DNA: TGTGCCAGCAGCTTGGCTAGCGGCGTCCCCAGGGAGCTGTTTTTT. Residues: CASSLASGVPRELFF.

This chain links TRBV28 with TRBJ2-4; the D is unclear. The CDR3 loop spans 13 amino acids. Germline assignment: CDR1 MDHEN and CDR2 SYDVKM. V was clipped by 5 bases and J by 8 bases, with 13 bases between them. The CDR3 nucleotides read TGTGCCAGCAGTCCCCCTGCCCGGGACATTCAGTACTTC. It specifies CASSPPARDIQYF.

The chain employs TRBV19 and TRBJ2-3; 7 bases fit TRBD1. The CDR3 has 17 amino acids. J lost 3 bases, V lost 3 bases, and 12 bases had no gene match. CDR1 is LNHDA, CDR2 SQIVND, per germline (reference sequence). The CDR3 loop reads CASSMGSTGQETDTQYF. DNA of the CDR3: TGTGCCAGTAGTATGGGGTCGACAGGACAGGAGACAGATACGCAGTATTTT.

V is TRBV18 and J is TRBJ2-7; D is perhaps TRBD1 (5 bases). This CDR3 contains 14 residues. V dropped 3 bases and J dropped 7 bases, with 16 bases sitting between them. Germline values: CDR1 KGHSH, CDR2 LQKENI. The CDR3 DNA is TGTGCCAGCTCACCCAGTGACACCCAGGGAGAGCAGTACTTC. Amino acid sequence: CASSPSDTQGEQYF.

The V call is TRBV13, the J call TRBJ2-2, with D maybe TRBD2 (6 bases). The V gene lost 5 bases and the J gene lost 6 bases, with 25 bases spanning the gap. This CDR3 has 18 amino acids. Germline V gives CDR1 PRHDT, CDR2 FYEKMQ (reference sequence). CDR3 region: CASSHTPGLQTWPGELFF. CDR3 in DNA: TGTGCCAGCAGCCACACACCGGGACTTCAGACGTGGCCCGGGGAGCTGTTTTTT.

The gene calls are TRBV10-3 and TRBJ2-4; a possible D gene is TRBD1 (6 bases). The CDR3 length is 14 residues. Trimming left V 5 bases short and J 5 bases short, with 13 bases between. The V gene's germline CDR1 is ENHRY and CDR2 SYGVKD. The CDR3, as DNA: TGTGCCATCAGTACACAGGGCATCCAAAACATTCAGTACTTC. Its protein is CAISTQGIQNIQYF.

The gene calls are TRBV6-6 and TRBJ2-2; 8 positions match TRBD1. The CDR3 runs 14 residues. Unmatched junction bases numbered 6, after V lost 5 bases and J lost 7 bases. Per germline, CDR1 MNHNY and CDR2 SVGAGI (reference sequence). CDR3 sequence reads: CASSRQGMGGELFF. CDR3 in DNA: TGTGCCAGCAGTCGACAGGGGATGGGCGGGGAGCTGTTTTTT.

The rearrangement joins TRBV29-1 to TRBJ2-6, with 7 bases lining up with TRBD1. Germline V gives CDR1 SQVTM, CDR2 ANQGSEA. With 5 bases clipped from V and 2 bases from J, the junction kept 3 bases outside the gene matches. The length of the CDR3 is 14 residues. The CDR3 is CSVYTGAGANVLTF. CDR3 nucleotide sequence: TGCAGCGTTTACACAGGGGCTGGGGCCAACGTCCTGACTTTC.

The chain is built from TRBV6-5 and TRBJ2-5; TRBD2 matches at 7 bases. Unmatched junction bases numbered 4, after V lost 7 bases and J lost 5 bases. Germline CDR1 is MNHEY and CDR2 is SVGAGI. The CDR3 sequence is 12 residues long. In DNA, the CDR3 is TGTGCCAGCAAAACTAGCGCCGAGACCCAGTACTTC. It yields the protein CASKTSAETQYF.

About this clone itself: Other DNA sequences in this specimen translate into the identical CDR3. The chain links TRBV14 to TRBJ1-3; D is unclear. Trimming took off 1 base at V and 4 bases at J, with 5 bases between the two ends. This CDR3 is built from 13 residues. CDR1 is SGHDN and CDR2 is FVKESK in the germline V gene. The CDR3 DNA follows: TGTGCCAGCAGCCAAGCTTCGGGAAACACCATATATTTT. Translation gives CASSQASGNTIYF. The full variable domain, rest sourced from reference TRBV14 and TRBJ1-3, is EAGVTQFPSHSVIEKGQTVTLRCDPISGHDNLYWYRRVMGKEIKFLLHFVKESKQDESGMPNNRFLAERTGGTYSTLKVQPAELEDSGVYFCASSQASGNTIYFGEGSWLTVV.

The genes are TRBV24-1 and TRBJ1-1; D possibly corresponds to TRBD1 (6 bases). The V end was cut by 9 bases, the J end by 1 base, with 11 bases between. The CDR3 runs 13 residues. Germline CDR1 KGHDR, CDR2 SFDVKD. This CDR3 is CATAGASNTEAFF. The CDR3 nucleotides are TGTGCCACCGCAGGGGCATCGAACACTGAAGCTTTCTTT.

A word on this clone: It is likely a read error, because the conserved phenylalanine at the end of the CDR3 is missing. It is unclear where the CDR3 begins or ends on the DNA, so no DNA is shown, and the CDR3 is as TCRdb lists it. This chain's CDR3 is CASSVELTGPL. The chain couples TRBV7-9 to TRBJ1-3; whether TRBD1, the table's D call, matches the DNA was not checked. Germline assignment: CDR1 SEHNR and CDR2 FQNEAQ (reference sequence). A total of 11 residues make up the CDR3, ends included.

The V call is TRBV30, the J call TRBJ2-2, with D hard to call. The germline CDR1 and CDR2 sequences are GTSNPN and SVGIG (reference sequence). This CDR3 contains 12 residues. Trimming shortened V by 0 bases and J by 9 bases, and 8 bases separated the two germline ends. CDR3 coding DNA: TGTGCCTGGAGTGTACACCCACGGGAGCTGTTTTTT. Its translation is CAWSVHPRELFF. Based on the CDR3 plus reference TRBV30 and TRBJ2-2, the full variable domain is SQTIHQWPATLVQPVGSPLSLECTVEGTSNPNLYWYRQAAGRGLQLLFYSVGIGQISSEVPQNLSASRPQDRQFILSSKKLLLSDSGFYLCAWSVHPRELFFGEGSRLTVL.

This clone was seen ten or more times. The V call is TRBV5-6, the J call TRBJ2-5, with D possibly matching TRBD2 (6 bases). This CDR3 spans 11 amino acids. CDR1 and CDR2 (germline): SGHDT, YYEEEE. The ends were cut back, 4 bases at V and 5 bases at J, with 6 bases in the middle. The CDR3, as DNA: TGTGCCAGCAGCCTAGCGGAGACCCAGTACTTC. Protein: CASSLAETQYF.

This rearrangement joins TRBV7-2 to TRBJ2-3; 9 bases are a match to TRBD2. The V gene end was trimmed by 5 bases and the J gene end by 2 bases; junction bases not matched to a gene: 14. This CDR3 comprises 18 residues. Germline V lookup: CDR1 SGHTA, CDR2 FQGNSA. Here the CDR3 reads CASSVKFQRGADTDTQYF. CDR3 in DNA: TGTGCCAGCAGCGTCAAATTTCAGCGGGGGGCGGACACAGATACGCAGTATTTT.

The chain links TRBV7-9 to TRBJ2-3; D is unclear. CDR3 length: 14 residues. V was shortened by 1 base and J by 5 bases, with 10 bases between the two germline ends. Germline V lookup: CDR1 SEHNR, CDR2 FQNEAQ (reference sequence). CDR3 nucleotide sequence: TGTGCCAGCAGCTTAGGAGCTCTTAAAGATACGCAGTATTTT. This sequence encodes CASSLGALKDTQYF. The whole variable domain, remainder taken from reference TRBV7-9 and TRBJ2-3, is DTGVSQNPRHKITKRGQNVTFRCDPISEHNRLYWYRQTLGQGPEFLTYFQNEAQLEKSRLLSDRFSAERPKGSFSTLEIQRTEQGDSAMYLCASSLGALKDTQYFGPGTRLTVL.

The J gene is TRBJ1-2, the V gene TRBV7-9, with no clear D. The V gene's germline CDR1 is SEHNR and CDR2 FQNEAQ (reference sequence). This CDR3 spans 14 amino acids. The V and J ends lost 3 bases and 4 bases respectively, with 12 bases between them. The CDR3 DNA reads TGTGCCAGCAGCTTTGACGGAGGAGGCTATGGCTACACCTTC. Amino acid sequence: CASSFDGGGYGYTF.

CDR3 nucleotides: TGCGCCAGCAGTGAGTGGGGCGGGAGCGAGGGAGATACGCAGTATTTT. Protein: CASSEWGGSEGDTQYF. V usage is TRBV10-2 and J usage is TRBJ2-3; 7 positions agree with TRBD2. Germline-derived CDR1 and CDR2 are WSHSY and SAAADI. This CDR3 is built from 16 residues. Losses at the gene ends were 1 base for V and 5 bases for J; bases not matched to a gene: 9.

The rearrangement links TRBV10-3 to TRBJ1-4, with D possibly matching TRBD1 (5 bases). Germline V gene lookup returns CDR1 ENHRY and CDR2 SYGVKD. V lost 4 bases to trimming and J lost 7 bases, with 13 bases between them. This CDR3 has 14 residues. The CDR3 spells CAISGGGGGEKLFF. The CDR3, as DNA: TGTGCCATCAGTGGAGGCGGGGGGGGTGAAAAACTGTTTTTT.

The V and J genes are TRBV18 and TRBJ2-3, with D unresolved. Germline V gene sequence: CDR1 KGHSH, CDR2 LQKENI. Trimming pared 4 bases from V and 0 bases from J, leaving 5 bases between. This CDR3 region has 13 residues. CDR3 loop: CASSRASTDTQYF. Here the CDR3 DNA reads TGTGCCAGCTCACGGGCTAGCACAGATACGCAGTATTTT.

The chain employs TRBV19 and TRBJ1-4, with a weak D call TRBD1 (6 bases). With 1 base removed from V and 0 bases from J, the gap between germline ends came to 6 bases. CDR1 and CDR2 (germline): LNHDA, SQIVND (reference sequence). The length of the CDR3 is 15 residues. The CDR3 loop is CASSIGTATNEKLFF. In nucleotides, the CDR3 is TGTGCCAGTAGTATAGGGACAGCAACTAATGAAAAACTGTTTTTT.

The J gene is TRBJ2-1, the V gene TRBV24-1; possible D gene TRBD2, 6 bases. V lost 0 bases and J 3 bases, leaving 11 bases between the germline ends. The CDR3 is 16 residues long. Germline V gene lookup returns CDR1 KGHDR and CDR2 SFDVKD. The DNA of the CDR3 is TGTGCCACCAGTGATTTGTCCGAGACTAGCTACAATGAGCAGTTCTTC. Encoded protein: CATSDLSETSYNEQFF.

CDR3 DNA: TGTGCCAGCAGCCCCCGGGACAGGGAGCAGTTCTTC. Its protein is CASSPRDREQFF. This rearrangement joins TRBV7-2 to TRBJ2-1; 8 bases line up with TRBD1. Germline trimming cut 5 bases from V and 10 bases from J; bases unmatched to any gene: 4. The CDR3 length is 12 residues. Per germline, CDR1 SGHTA and CDR2 FQGNSA.